This T cell receptor (beta chain) was captured by sequencing in a study of T cell responses to AZD1222 COVID-19 vaccine. Study-level results: Clonal diversity was possibly underestimated, and white British individuals and females predominated among donors.

Sequenced by immunoSEQ multiplex PCR; TCRdb stores in-frame clones only, minus some. Of 100,000 to 150,000 clones listed, roughly 88% are singletons. This clone was observed once. Its antigen is unknown. This clonotype originated in an adult in good health. The sample was peripheral blood, taken on day 0 of AZD1222 vaccination.

The CDR3 sequence is CASSLKTGRWNTGELFF. DNA of the CDR3: TGTGCCAGCAGCTTGAAGACAGGCCGATGGAACACCGGGGAGCTGTTTTTT. V gene TRBV5-5 combines with J gene TRBJ2-2; possible D gene TRBD1, 6 bases. Germline V CDR1 and CDR2: SGHKS, YYEKEE (reference sequence). This CDR3 comprises 17 residues. V was clipped by 1 base and J by 1 base, with 14 bases between them.